The TCR beta chain described here comes from a study of blood T cell repertoires in COVID-19. V gave up 4 bases and J gave up 9 bases, with 16 bases separating them. The CDR3 length is 14 residues. The method was immunoSEQ multiplex PCR; TCRdb's version includes in-frame clones alone and lacks a portion of them. This sample has tens of thousands of clones, with roughly 77% found just once. The sample comprised peripheral blood. V is TRBV23-1 and J is TRBJ2-1, with D possibly matching TRBD1 (5 bases). TRBV23-1 is noted as an ORF with a role that remains uncertain. This TCR came from a human donor with active or convalescent COVID-19. The donor label of this sample is uncertain. The CDR3 spells CASSRRKGFIEQFF. CDR3 bases: TGCGCCAGCAGTCGGCGTAAGGGGTTTATTGAGCAGTTCTTC.